The TCR beta chain under discussion was sequenced for a study of blood T cell repertoires in COVID-19. Study-level information: PBMCs, B-cell-depleted T cells, or T cells provided the cDNA or gDNA that made up the material.

Cohort 3 recovery required two negative PCRs, clearance, or symptom resolution. Repertoires were generated with immunoSEQ multiplex PCR, while TCRdb's copy carries only in-frame clones and drops some. The sample lists a few hundred thousand clones, about 92% occurring once. The CDR3 covers 16 residues. Trimming took 2 bases from V and 4 from J, leaving 16 bases between them. Germline V CDR1 and CDR2: MNHEY, SVGEGT. Material: PBMCs or T cells enriched from blood (not recorded which). This receptor was identified in a woman aged 25 to 39 who had recovered from COVID-19. The chain joins TRBV6-2 or TRBV6-3 to TRBJ2-3, with a possible D match to TRBD1 (5 bases). The CDR3 loop is CASSYRGKSRPDTQYF. The CDR3 region has the DNA TGTGCCAGCAGTTACAGGGGCAAGTCGAGGCCAGATACGCAGTATTTT.